This T cell receptor (beta chain) derives from a study of regulatory T cells in long-lasting Graves disease. This CDR3 is 14 amino acids long. The V end lost 6 bases, the J end lost 6 bases, and 14 bases lay between the germline ends. Germline V gives CDR1 SGHVS, CDR2 FQNEAQ. This clonotype was observed at least ten times. Investigators prepared the TCR beta libraries by applying iRepertoire HTBI primers and Arm-PCR of CDR3 regions. Each CDR3 protein is one row after TCRdb ran MiXCR on the multiplex PCR reads. The sample holds approximately 350,000 distinct CDR3 sequences, over 15% seen once. Time point in this sample: newly diagnosed GD, antithyroid drugs for less than 3 months. With RNA extracted from PBMCs as input, the TCR library was made. Graves' disease diagnoses followed American Thyroid Association guidelines. The same sample was also studied in work on T cells in Graves' hyperthyroidism and ophthalmopathy. As that report states: Over 18 months, lack of ophthalmopathy progression marked Graves' hyperthyroidism as stable. Initially, a first-round RT-PCR of the TCR CDR3 employed the HTBI primer set.

V usage is TRBV7-8 and J usage is TRBJ2-2; D is perhaps TRBD2 (7 bases). Here the sequenced sample was peripheral blood mononuclear cells (PBMCs), taken at new diagnosis, from a patient treated with antithyroid drugs. This clonotype was sampled from a man between 40 and 49 years old with Graves disease. Here the CDR3 reads CASSQTGGPGELFF. CDR3 sequence (DNA): TGTGCCAGCAGTCAAACGGGGGGCCCCGGGGAGCTGTTTTTT.